This T cell receptor beta chain originates from a study of T-cell reconstitution after alpha-beta-depleted transplantation in children. Unique molecular identifiers were used in preparing the TCRbeta library. TCRdb reanalysed the PCR reads using MiXCR and keeps one entry per CDR3 protein. The sample records approximately 89,000 distinct CDR3 sequences, 15% to 17% being singletons. Per the germline V gene, CDR1 is SGHAT and CDR2 is FQNNGV. The CDR3 spans 12 residues. V lost 5 bases and J lost 9, with 11 bases in between. The gene calls are TRBV11-2 and TRBJ2-1; D uncertain. The source material was PBMCs, mostly from graft donor cells, sampled 180 days after TCRalphabeta/CD19-depleted stem cell transplant. This clonotype was obtained from a male patient between 2 and 15 years old who had a stem cell transplant for acute lymphoblastic leukemia, so the T cells may come from the graft donor. The CDR3 coding sequence is TGTGCCAGCAGCATCTGGACGCTTGAGCAGTTCTTC. Amino acids: CASSIWTLEQFF.